This is a list of T cell receptor beta chains from one sample in a study of shared clonotypes between healthy human individuals. Clones were read by immunoSEQ multiplex PCR, and TCRdb kept only the in-frame ones, dropping some. The repertoire holds about 1 million clones, with 70% to 80% as singletons. The material sequenced was memory CD4+ T cells sorted from blood. These receptor sequences come from a man between 18 and 35 years old in good health. The CDR3 runs from the conserved cysteine through the conserved F or W. A D gene is named only where the DNA matches it firmly. Clone sizes are given selectively: once, few, many, or a class where the clone is expanded.

J,length,size,D,V,DNA,CDR3
TRBJ1-2,14,NA,NA,TRBV10-2,TGCGCCAGCAGTGAGTCGTGGCAGGGTGATGGCTACACCTTC,CASSESWQGDGYTF
TRBJ2-7,15,NA,TRBD2,TRBV5-4,TGTGCCAGCAGCCGGCTAGCGGGAGGGCCCTCCGAGCAGTACTTC,CASSRLAGGPSEQYF
TRBJ1-2,16,NA,NA,TRBV5-1,TGCGCCAGCAGCTTGGACGGGGCGCCTAGTGGCGGTGGCTACACCTTC,CASSLDGAPSGGGYTF
TRBJ2-1,15,NA,NA,TRBV7-2,TGTGCCAGCAGCCAGGGGCTAGCGGAGTACAATGAGCAGTTCTTC,CASSQGLAEYNEQFF
TRBJ2-3,16,NA,TRBD1,TRBV28,TGTGCCAGCAGCTCCACTTTGACAGGGAATACAGATACGCAGTATTTT,CASSSTLTGNTDTQYF
TRBJ1-3,16,NA,TRBD1,TRBV5-1,TGCGCCAGCAGCTTGGGGGACAGTCTCTCTGGAAACACCATATATTTT,CASSLGDSLSGNTIYF
TRBJ2-5,16,NA,TRBD2,TRBV15,TGTGCCACCAGCAGAGATCTAGCGGGAGCGGGGGAGACCCAGTACTTC,CATSRDLAGAGETQYF
TRBJ2-3,19,NA,NA,TRBV10-3,TGTGCCATCAGCCCAACGAGAGGGGACATAGGAGGAGGGACAGATACGCAGTATTTT,CAISPTRGDIGGGTDTQYF
TRBJ2-3,17,NA,NA,TRBV2,TGTGCCAGCAGTGAAGGAAGCAGTCTCGTGGACACAGATACGCAGTATTTT,CASSEGSSLVDTDTQYF
TRBJ2-7,15,NA,NA,TRBV6-5,TGTGCCAGCAGTTACTCGTCTTTGGGGGAGTACGAGCAGTACTTC,CASSYSSLGEYEQYF
TRBJ1-2,13,many,TRBD1,TRBV28,TGTGCCAGCAGTTCGACAGGGAACTATGGCTACACCTTC,CASSSTGNYGYTF
TRBJ1-4,15,NA,NA,TRBV9,TGTGCCAGCAGCGTAGAGGGTCGATCCTCAGAAAAACTGTTTTTT,CASSVEGRSSEKLFF
TRBJ2-2,15,NA,NA,TRBV9,TGTGCCAGCAGCGTAGGTAGTGTGGGAACCGGGGAGCTGTTTTTT,CASSVGSVGTGELFF
TRBJ2-7,15,few,NA,TRBV2,TGTGCCAGCAGTTCCCCGAGAGACGGCTCCTACGAGCAGTACTTC,CASSSPRDGSYEQYF
TRBJ2-5,12,NA,NA,TRBV25-1,TGTGCCAGCAGTGAATCCAAAGAGACCCAGTACTTC,CASSESKETQYF
TRBJ2-5,16,NA,NA,TRBV9,TGTGCCAGCAGCGTAGAAGGTGTTGGGCCCCAAGAGACCCAGTACTTC,CASSVEGVGPQETQYF
TRBJ2-1,15,NA,TRBD1,TRBV10-3,TGTGCCACCCGCCACGGGACAGGGGCCTACAATGAGCAGTTCTTC,CATRHGTGAYNEQFF
TRBJ2-7,12,NA,NA,TRBV5-6,TGTGCCAGCAGCTTGGAAGGCTACGAGCAGTACTTC,CASSLEGYEQYF
TRBJ2-7,16,NA,NA,TRBV5-1,TGCGCCAGCAGCGGCGGGTGGTCGGGGGCGCCGGACGAGCAGTACTTC,CASSGGWSGAPDEQYF
TRBJ1-6,15,NA,NA,TRBV7-2,TGTGCCAGCAGCATATCAACATTATATAATTCACCCCTCCACTTT,CASSISTLYNSPLHF
TRBJ2-7,13,NA,NA,TRBV10-1,TGCGCCGACTACATCAGGTTTTCCTACGAGCAGTACTTC,CADYIRFSYEQYF
TRBJ1-4,15,NA,NA,TRBV2,TGTGCCAGCAGTGAACTCGGGCAGGGTCGTGAAAAACTGTTTTTT,CASSELGQGREKLFF